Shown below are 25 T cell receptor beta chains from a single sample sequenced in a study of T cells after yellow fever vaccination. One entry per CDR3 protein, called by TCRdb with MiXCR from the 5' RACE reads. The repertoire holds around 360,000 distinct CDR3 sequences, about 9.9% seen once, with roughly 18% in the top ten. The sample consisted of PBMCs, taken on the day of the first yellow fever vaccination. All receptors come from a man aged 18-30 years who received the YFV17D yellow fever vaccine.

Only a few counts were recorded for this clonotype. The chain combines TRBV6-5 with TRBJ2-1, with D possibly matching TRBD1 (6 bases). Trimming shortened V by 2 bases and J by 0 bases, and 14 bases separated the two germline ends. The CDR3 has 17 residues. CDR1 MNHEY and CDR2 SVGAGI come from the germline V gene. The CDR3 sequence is CASSYHRVISSYNEQFF. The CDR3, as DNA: TGTGCCAGCAGTTACCACAGGGTGATTAGCTCCTACAATGAGCAGTTCTTC.

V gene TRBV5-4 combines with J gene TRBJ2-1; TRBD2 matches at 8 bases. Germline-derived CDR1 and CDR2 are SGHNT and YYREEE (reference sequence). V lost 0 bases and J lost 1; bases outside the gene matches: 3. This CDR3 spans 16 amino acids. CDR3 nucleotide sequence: TGTGCCAGCAGCTTGGAGGGCGGGGGGTCCTACAATGAGCAGTTCTTC. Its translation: CASSLEGGGSYNEQFF. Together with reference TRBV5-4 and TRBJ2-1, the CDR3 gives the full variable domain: ETGVTQSPTHLIKTRGQQVTLRCSSQSGHNTVSWYQQALGQGPQFIFQYYREEENGRGNFPPRFSGLQFPNYSSELNVNALELDDSALYLCASSLEGGGSYNEQFFGPGTRLTVL.

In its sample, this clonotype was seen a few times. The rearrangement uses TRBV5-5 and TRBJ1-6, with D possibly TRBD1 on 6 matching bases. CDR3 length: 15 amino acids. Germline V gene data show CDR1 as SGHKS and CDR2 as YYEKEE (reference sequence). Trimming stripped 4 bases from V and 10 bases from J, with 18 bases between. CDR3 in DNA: TGTGCCAGCAGCCACCCAGGGGCTCCGAGATCACCCCTCCACTTT. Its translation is CASSHPGAPRSPLHF.

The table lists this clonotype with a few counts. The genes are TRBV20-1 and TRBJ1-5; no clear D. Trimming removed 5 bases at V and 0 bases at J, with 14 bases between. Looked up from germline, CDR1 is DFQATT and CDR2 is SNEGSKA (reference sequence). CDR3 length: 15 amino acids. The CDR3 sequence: CSAGWDNLSNQPQHF. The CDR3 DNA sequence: TGCAGTGCTGGATGGGATAACCTTAGCAATCAGCCCCAGCATTTT.

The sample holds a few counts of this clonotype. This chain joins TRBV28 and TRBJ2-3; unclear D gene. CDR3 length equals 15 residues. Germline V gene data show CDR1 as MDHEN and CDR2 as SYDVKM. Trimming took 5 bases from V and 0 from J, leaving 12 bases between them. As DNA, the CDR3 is TGTGCCAGCAGTCTGACCGATGGCAGCACAGATACGCAGTATTTT. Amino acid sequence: CASSLTDGSTDTQYF.

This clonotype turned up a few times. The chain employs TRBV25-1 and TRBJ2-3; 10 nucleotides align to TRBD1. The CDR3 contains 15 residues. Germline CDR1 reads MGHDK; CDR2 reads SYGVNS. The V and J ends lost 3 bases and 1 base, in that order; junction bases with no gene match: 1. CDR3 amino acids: CASSEGQGRTDTQYF. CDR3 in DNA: TGTGCCAGCAGTGAGGGACAGGGGCGCACAGATACGCAGTATTTT.

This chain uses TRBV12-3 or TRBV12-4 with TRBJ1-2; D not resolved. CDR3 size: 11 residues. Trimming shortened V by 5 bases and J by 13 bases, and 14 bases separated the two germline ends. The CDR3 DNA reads TGTGCCAGCAGTCGAGAGGTGGGGTGCACCTTC. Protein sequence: CASSREVGCTF.

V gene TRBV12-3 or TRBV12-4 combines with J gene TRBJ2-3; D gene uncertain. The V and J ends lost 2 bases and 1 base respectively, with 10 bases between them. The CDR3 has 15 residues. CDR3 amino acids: CASSLFPGRTDTQYF. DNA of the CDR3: TGTGCCAGCAGTTTATTCCCCGGACGCACAGATACGCAGTATTTT.

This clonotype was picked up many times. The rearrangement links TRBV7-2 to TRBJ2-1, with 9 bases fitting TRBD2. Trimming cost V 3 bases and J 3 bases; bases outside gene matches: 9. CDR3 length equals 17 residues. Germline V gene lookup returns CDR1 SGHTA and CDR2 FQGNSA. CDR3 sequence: CASSFRRGGPGYNEQFF. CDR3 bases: TGTGCCAGCAGCTTCCGGCGGGGGGGCCCCGGCTACAATGAGCAGTTCTTC.

For the CDR3, the DNA is TGCGCCAGCAGCTTGGCCCCACACAGGGAAAACATTCAGTACTTC. Its protein is CASSLAPHRENIQYF. The J gene is TRBJ2-4, the V gene TRBV5-1, with D perhaps matching TRBD1 (6 bases). The CDR3 extends over 15 amino acids. V was clipped by 0 bases and J by 5 bases, with 12 bases between them. Looked up from germline, CDR1 is SGHRS and CDR2 is YFSETQ.

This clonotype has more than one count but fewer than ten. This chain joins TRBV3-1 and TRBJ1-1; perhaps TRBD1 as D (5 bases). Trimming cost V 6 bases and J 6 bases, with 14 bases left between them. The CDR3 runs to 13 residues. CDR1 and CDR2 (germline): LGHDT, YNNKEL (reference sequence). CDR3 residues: CASSRREGAEAFF. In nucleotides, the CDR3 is TGTGCCAGCAGTCGCAGGGAAGGTGCTGAAGCTTTCTTT.

This chain's CDR3 is CASSLGGRLFSYEQYF. Here the CDR3 DNA reads TGTGCCAGCAGCTTAGGCGGGAGGCTTTTCTCCTACGAGCAGTACTTC. This chain uses TRBV7-2 with TRBJ2-7; 8 bases align to TRBD2. Per germline, CDR1 SGHTA and CDR2 FQGNSA. Losses at the gene ends were 1 base for V and 0 bases for J; bases not matched to a gene: 5. This CDR3 is built from 16 residues.

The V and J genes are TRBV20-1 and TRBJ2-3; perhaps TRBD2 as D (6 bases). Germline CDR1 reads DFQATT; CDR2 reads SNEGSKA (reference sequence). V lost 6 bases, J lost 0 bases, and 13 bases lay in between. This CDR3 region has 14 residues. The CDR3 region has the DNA TGCAGTGCCGCGAAGGGACTTAGCACAGATACGCAGTATTTT. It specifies CSAAKGLSTDTQYF.

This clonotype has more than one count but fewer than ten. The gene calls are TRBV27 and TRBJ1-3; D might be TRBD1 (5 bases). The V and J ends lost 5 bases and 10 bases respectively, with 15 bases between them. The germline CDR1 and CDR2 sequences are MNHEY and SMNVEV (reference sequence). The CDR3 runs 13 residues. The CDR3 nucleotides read TGTGCCAGCAGTCAGGGACGGCTAGGGACCATATATTTT. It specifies CASSQGRLGTIYF.

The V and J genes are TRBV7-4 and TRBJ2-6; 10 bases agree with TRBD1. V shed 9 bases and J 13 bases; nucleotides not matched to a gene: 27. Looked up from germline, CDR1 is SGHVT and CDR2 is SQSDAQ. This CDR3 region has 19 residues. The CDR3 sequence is CASATVKPGTGEKVEVLTF. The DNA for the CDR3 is TGTGCCAGTGCTACCGTTAAACCCGGGACAGGGGAAAAGGTCGAGGTCCTGACTTTC. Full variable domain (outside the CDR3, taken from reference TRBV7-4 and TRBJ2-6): GAGVSQSPRYKVAKRGRDVALRCDSISGHVTLYWYRQTLGQGSEVLTYSQSDAQRDKSGRPSGRFSAERPERSVSTLKIQRTEQGDSAVYLCASATVKPGTGEKVEVLTFGAGSRLTVL.

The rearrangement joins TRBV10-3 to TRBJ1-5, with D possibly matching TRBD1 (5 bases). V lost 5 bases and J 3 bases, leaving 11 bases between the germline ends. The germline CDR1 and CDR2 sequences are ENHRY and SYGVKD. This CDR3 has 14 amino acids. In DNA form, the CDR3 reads TGTGCCATCAGTCATTCGGGGCTCAATCAGCCCCAGCATTTT. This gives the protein CAISHSGLNQPQHF.

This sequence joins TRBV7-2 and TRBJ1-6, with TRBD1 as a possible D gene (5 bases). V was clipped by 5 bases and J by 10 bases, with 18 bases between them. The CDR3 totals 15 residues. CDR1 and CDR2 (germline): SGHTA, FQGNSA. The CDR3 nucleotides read TGTGCCAGCAGCGGGGGGATGGACCCAAAGTCACCCCTCCACTTT. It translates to CASSGGMDPKSPLHF.

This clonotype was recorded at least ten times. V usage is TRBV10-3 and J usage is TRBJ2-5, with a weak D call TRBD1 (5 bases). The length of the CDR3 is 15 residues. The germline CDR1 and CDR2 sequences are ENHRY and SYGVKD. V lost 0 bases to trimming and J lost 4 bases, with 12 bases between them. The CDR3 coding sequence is TGTGCCATCAGTGAGTCGGGGCACCACTTAGAGACCCAGTACTTC. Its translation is CAISESGHHLETQYF.

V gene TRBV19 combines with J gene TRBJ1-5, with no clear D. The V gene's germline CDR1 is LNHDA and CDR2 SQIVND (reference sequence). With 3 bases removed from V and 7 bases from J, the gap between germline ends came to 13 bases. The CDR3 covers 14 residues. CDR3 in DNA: TGTGCCAGTAGTATTCTCGAGGGAACGCAGCCCCAGCATTTT. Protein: CASSILEGTQPQHF.

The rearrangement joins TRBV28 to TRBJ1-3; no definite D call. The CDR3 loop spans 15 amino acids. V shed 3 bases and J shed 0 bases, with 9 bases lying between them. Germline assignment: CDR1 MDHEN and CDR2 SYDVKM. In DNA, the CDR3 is TGTGCCAGCAGTTTGGGTTGGAACTCTGGAAACACCATATATTTT. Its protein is CASSLGWNSGNTIYF.

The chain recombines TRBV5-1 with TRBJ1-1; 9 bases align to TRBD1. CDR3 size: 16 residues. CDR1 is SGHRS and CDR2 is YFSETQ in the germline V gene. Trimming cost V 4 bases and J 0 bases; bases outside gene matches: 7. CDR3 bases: TGCGCCAGCAGCCCGGGACAGGGAAATATGAACACTGAAGCTTTCTTT. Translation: CASSPGQGNMNTEAFF.

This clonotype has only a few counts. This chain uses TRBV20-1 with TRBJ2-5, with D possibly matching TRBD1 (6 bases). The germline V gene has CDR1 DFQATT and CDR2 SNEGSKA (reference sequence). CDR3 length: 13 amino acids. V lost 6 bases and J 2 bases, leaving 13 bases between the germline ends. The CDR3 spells CSAFRGGQETQYF. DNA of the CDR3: TGCAGTGCCTTCCGAGGGGGACAAGAGACCCAGTACTTC.

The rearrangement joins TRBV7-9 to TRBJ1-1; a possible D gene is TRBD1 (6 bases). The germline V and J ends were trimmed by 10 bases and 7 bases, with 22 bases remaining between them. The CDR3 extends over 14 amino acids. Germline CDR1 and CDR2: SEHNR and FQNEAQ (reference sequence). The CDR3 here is CATRGGAAVNEAFF. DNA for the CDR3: TGTGCCACCCGAGGGGGGGCGGCTGTTAATGAAGCTTTCTTT.

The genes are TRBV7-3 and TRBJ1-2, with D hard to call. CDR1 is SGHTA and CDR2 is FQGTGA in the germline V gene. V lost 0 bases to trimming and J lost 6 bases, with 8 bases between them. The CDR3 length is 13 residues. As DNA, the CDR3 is TGTGCCAGCAGCTTAACGTCCCAGGATGGCTACACCTTC. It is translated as CASSLTSQDGYTF.

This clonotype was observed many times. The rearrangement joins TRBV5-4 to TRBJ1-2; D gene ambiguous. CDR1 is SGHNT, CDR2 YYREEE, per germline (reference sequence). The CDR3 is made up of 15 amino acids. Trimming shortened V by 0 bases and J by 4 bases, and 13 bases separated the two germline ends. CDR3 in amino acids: CASSLESSPSYGYTF. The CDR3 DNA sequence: TGTGCCAGCAGCTTGGAGAGCAGCCCTTCCTATGGCTACACCTTC. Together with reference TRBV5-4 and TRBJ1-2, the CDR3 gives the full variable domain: ETGVTQSPTHLIKTRGQQVTLRCSSQSGHNTVSWYQQALGQGPQFIFQYYREEENGRGNFPPRFSGLQFPNYSSELNVNALELDDSALYLCASSLESSPSYGYTFGSGTRLTVV.